A single TCR beta chain is shown here with its context. Its target is not known. The sample belongs to a study of cytomegalovirus exposure and HLA in healthy donors. Study summary: In an early release, HLA-typed donors contributed 75 million to 85 million unique TCR sequences. Study conclusions and caveats: Cytomegalovirus-associated TCR beta chains were listed, numbering 164. In an earlier analysis, productive rearrangement rates for most beta V segments clustered near 87% or 30%. The CMV antigen specificity of a few CMV-associated chains was confirmed through in vitro analysis.

The length of the CDR3 is 14 residues. CDR1 is LNHDA and CDR2 is SQIVND in the germline V gene (reference sequence). V lost 3 bases and J lost 7, with 10 bases in between. The primer mix had 60 Vbeta and 13 Jbeta primers. Method: immunoSEQ multiplex PCR; TCRdb's copy keeps in-frame clones and lacks some. The table has 100,000 to 150,000 clones, approximately 72% seen once. The receptor comes from a man younger than 35 in good health and CMV-seronegative. Sequenced sample: PBMCs. The gene calls are TRBV19 and TRBJ1-6; D ambiguous. The CDR3 DNA reads as TGTGCCAGTAGTATGGTGGCGGCGAATTCACCCCTCCACTTT. Its protein is CASSMVAANSPLHF.